The 32 T cell receptor beta chains reported below all come from one sample, sequenced in a study of OX40 agonist ivuxolimab in advanced cancers. Assay used: immunoSEQ multiplex PCR; TCRdb lists only in-frame clones, some missing. The data show around 80,000 clones, approximately 80% seen once. The sequencing used CD4+ or CD8+ T cells sorted from blood, collected in a trial of the OX40 agonist ivuxolimab. Receptor source: an adult with an advanced solid tumor such as melanoma, head and neck, liver or kidney cancer.

V and J are TRBV28 and TRBJ1-1, with D tentatively TRBD1 (5 bases). Germline V gene data show CDR1 as MDHEN and CDR2 as SYDVKM. The CDR3 sequence is 11 residues long. V lost 7 bases and J lost 11, with 14 bases in between. The CDR3 protein is CASNKNKGAFF. CDR3 sequence (DNA): TGTGCCAGCAACAAGAATAAGGGGGCTTTCTTT.

The V gene is TRBV7-9, the J gene TRBJ2-3; perhaps TRBD1 as D (7 bases). This CDR3 has 14 residues. Trimming stripped 6 bases from V and 0 bases from J, with 10 bases between. In germline, CDR1 is SEHNR, CDR2 FQNEAQ (reference sequence). This CDR3 reads CASRPGGSTDTQYF. CDR3 sequence (DNA): TGTGCCAGCAGACCAGGGGGGAGCACAGATACGCAGTATTTT.

The chain is built from TRBV10-2 and TRBJ1-1; TRBD1 aligns across 9 bases. V trimming: 4 bases; J trimming: 5 bases; junction bases outside the gene matches: 11. The CDR3 covers 16 residues. CDR1 WSHSY and CDR2 SAAADI come from the germline V gene. The CDR3 DNA follows: TGCGCCAGCAGTGTCCCGAAGGGACAGGGAATGACTGAAGCTTTCTTT. This gives the protein CASSVPKGQGMTEAFF.

This clone was picked up a small number of times. The chain links TRBV7-3 to TRBJ2-1; TRBD2 matches at 10 bases. J was trimmed by 15 bases and V by 3 bases; bases with no gene match: 8. The CDR3 covers 13 residues. Per germline, CDR1 SGHTA and CDR2 FQGTGA. The CDR3 DNA sequence: TGTGCCAGCAGCTTTATGCCTAGCGGGAGTCCGTTCTTC. Translation gives CASSFMPSGSPFF.

This clone came up a few times. The rearrangement joins TRBV6-6 to TRBJ1-1; maybe TRBD1 (5 bases). This CDR3 is built from 12 residues. V was cut by 2 bases and J by 5 bases, with 6 bases left in between. The V gene's germline CDR1 is MNHNY and CDR2 SVGAGI (reference sequence). CDR3 nucleotides: TGTGCCAGCAGTTACGGGGGAACTGAAGCTTTCTTT. It specifies CASSYGGTEAFF.

The genes are TRBV6-1 and TRBJ1-6; no definite D call. Germline V gene sequence: CDR1 MNHNS, CDR2 SASEGT. V lost 3 bases, J lost 7 bases, and 13 bases lay in between. The CDR3 consists of 15 residues. CDR3 bases: TGTGCCAGCAGTGAGGCGATTATCGGGAATTCACCCCTCCACTTT. Protein product: CASSEAIIGNSPLHF.

The V gene is TRBV9, the J gene TRBJ2-2; D perhaps matches TRBD2 (6 bases). CDR3 length: 14 residues. V gave up 4 bases and J gave up 3 bases, with 10 bases separating them. Germline V gene lookup returns CDR1 SGDLS and CDR2 YYNGEE. The CDR3 protein is CASSKWRDTGELFF. Written as DNA, the CDR3 is TGTGCCAGCAGCAAATGGAGGGACACCGGGGAGCTGTTTTTT.

V and J are TRBV10-2 and TRBJ1-5; 7 nucleotides agree with TRBD1. The CDR3 is 14 amino acids. Trimming cost V 5 bases and J 2 bases; bases outside gene matches: 3. Per the germline V gene, CDR1 is WSHSY and CDR2 is SAAADI. The CDR3 region has the DNA TGCGCCAGCAGTCAAACAGGGGGCAATCAGCCCCAGCATTTT. Translation gives CASSQTGGNQPQHF.

The genes are TRBV7-9 and TRBJ1-2, with TRBD1 matching 7 bases. Germline trimming cut 0 bases from V and 6 bases from J; bases unmatched to any gene: 7. The CDR3 sequence is 15 residues long. Germline V gene data show CDR1 as SEHNR and CDR2 as FQNEAQ (reference sequence). The CDR3 loop is CASSLAGGEVNGYTF. The CDR3, as DNA: TGTGCCAGCAGCTTAGCAGGGGGCGAGGTCAATGGCTACACCTTC.

This clone has just a few counts. The genes are TRBV5-1 and TRBJ2-7, with 11 bases identical to TRBD2. The CDR3 has 15 amino acids. Losses at the gene ends were 5 bases for V and 7 bases for J; bases not matched to a gene: 11. Germline assignment: CDR1 SGHRS and CDR2 YFSETQ. CDR3 amino acids: CASRRTGLADWEQYF. The CDR3 DNA follows: TGCGCCAGCAGACGGACGGGACTAGCGGATTGGGAGCAGTACTTC.

This clone showed up just a few times. V and J are TRBV29-1 and TRBJ2-3, with a tentative D call TRBD2 (6 bases). The CDR3 covers 11 residues. The V end was cut by 8 bases, the J end by 7 bases, with 13 bases between. Germline V gene data show CDR1 as SQVTM and CDR2 as ANQGSEA. This CDR3 reads CSSGEVYTQYF. The CDR3 DNA reads as TGCAGCTCGGGAGAGGTATATACGCAGTATTTT.

The chain recombines TRBV6-6 with TRBJ2-2; unclear D gene. This CDR3 is built from 15 residues. V lost 3 bases and J lost 0, with 8 bases in between. In germline, CDR1 is MNHNY, CDR2 SVGAGI (reference sequence). The CDR3 nucleotides read TGTGCCAGCAGTTATAACAGCGCGAACACCGGGGAGCTGTTTTTT. Protein sequence: CASSYNSANTGELFF.

This chain uses TRBV7-9 with TRBJ2-2, with TRBD2 identical over 10 bases. Germline loops: CDR1 SEHNR, CDR2 FQNEAQ (reference sequence). The CDR3 length is 17 residues. The V gene end was trimmed by 4 bases and the J gene end by 6 bases; junction bases not matched to a gene: 11. The CDR3 sequence is CASSSASSGRESGELFF. The CDR3 region has the DNA TGTGCCAGCAGCTCAGCCTCTAGCGGGAGAGAGTCCGGGGAGCTGTTTTTT.

The V call is TRBV11-2, the J call TRBJ2-2, with a possible D match to TRBD2 (5 bases). The CDR3 has 14 residues. CDR1 SGHAT and CDR2 FQNNGV come from the germline V gene. Trimming removed 4 bases from V and 5 bases from J, with 11 bases in between. CDR3: CASSSVRDTGELFF. DNA for the CDR3: TGTGCCAGCAGCTCCGTGAGGGATACCGGGGAGCTGTTTTTT.

The rearrangement joins TRBV5-6 to TRBJ2-4; 9 positions match TRBD1. CDR1 is SGHDT and CDR2 is YYEEEE in the germline V gene. This CDR3 has 14 residues. Trimming removed 4 bases from V and 7 bases from J; junction bases left unmatched: 6. This CDR3 is CASSPPGTGNIQYF. The CDR3 DNA is TGTGCCAGCAGCCCCCCCGGGACAGGGAACATTCAGTACTTC.

This clone was counted between two and nine times. The chain carries TRBV2 and TRBJ1-6, with D possibly being TRBD1 (5 bases). This CDR3 contains 14 residues. The V end lost 4 bases, the J end lost 8 bases, and 12 bases lay between the germline ends. The germline V gene has CDR1 SNHLY and CDR2 FYNNEI. CDR3 sequence reads: CASSVIQDYSPLHF. DNA of the CDR3: TGTGCCAGCAGTGTCATACAGGATTATTCACCCCTCCACTTT. The variable domain in full, with the rest retrieved from reference TRBV2 and TRBJ1-6, is EPEVTQTPSHQVTQMGQEVILRCVPISNHLYFYWYRQILGQKVEFLVSFYNNEISEKSEIFDDQFSVERPDGSNFTLKIRSTKLEDSAMYFCASSVIQDYSPLHFGNGTRLTVT.

This clone was seen only once. V is TRBV15 and J is TRBJ1-1; D is uncertain. CDR1 and CDR2 from the germline V gene are LNHNV and YYDKDF (reference sequence). Trimming removed 0 bases at V and 7 bases at J, with 6 bases between. CDR3 length: 12 residues. The CDR3 here is CATSRDYSEAFF. Here the CDR3 DNA reads TGTGCCACCAGCAGAGATTATAGTGAAGCTTTCTTT.

V is TRBV18 and J is TRBJ1-5; no firm D call. Per germline, CDR1 KGHSH and CDR2 LQKENI. With 5 bases removed from V and 6 bases from J, the gap between germline ends came to 11 bases. CDR3 length: 13 residues. The CDR3 DNA reads TGTGCCAGCTCATCGCTCGACCTTCAGCCCCAGCATTTT. It encodes CASSSLDLQPQHF.

This clone was recorded only once. This chain uses TRBV18 with TRBJ1-2; 8 bases match TRBD1. The CDR3 length is 16 residues. V trimming: 0 bases; J trimming: 8 bases; junction bases outside the gene matches: 11. Germline CDR1 is KGHSH and CDR2 is LQKENI. CDR3 in amino acids: CASSPPNDRGSGGYTF. The CDR3 DNA is TGTGCCAGCTCACCACCAAACGACAGGGGTAGTGGCGGCTACACCTTC.

The J gene is TRBJ1-3, the V gene TRBV6-6, with 8 bases that match TRBD1. This CDR3 has 16 residues. Germline-derived CDR1 and CDR2 are MNHNY and SVGAGI (reference sequence). V lost 5 bases and J lost 2; bases outside the gene matches: 8. The DNA for the CDR3 is TGTGCCAGCAGTACCACTCAGGGGGCACCTGGAAACACCATATATTTT. It yields the protein CASSTTQGAPGNTIYF.

This chain joins TRBV9 and TRBJ2-3; 7 bases agree with TRBD1. Germline V gene lookup returns CDR1 SGDLS and CDR2 YYNGEE. The CDR3 has 17 amino acids. Germline trimming cut 3 bases from V and 0 bases from J; bases unmatched to any gene: 10. CDR3 nucleotide sequence: TGTGCCAGCAGCGCCGGTTTCGGGACAGCTAGCACAGATACGCAGTATTTT. This sequence encodes CASSAGFGTASTDTQYF.

This clone was seen once. The chain carries TRBV28 and TRBJ1-1; a possible D gene is TRBD1 (5 bases). Trimming pared 3 bases from V and 0 bases from J, leaving 14 bases between. This CDR3 is built from 16 residues. The germline V gene has CDR1 MDHEN and CDR2 SYDVKM. This chain's CDR3 is CASSFPDRHMNTEAFF. The CDR3 DNA reads TGTGCCAGCAGTTTTCCCGACAGACACATGAACACTGAAGCTTTCTTT. The full variable domain, completed using reference TRBV28 and TRBJ1-1, is DVKVTQSSRYLVKRTGEKVFLECVQDMDHENMFWYRQDPGLGLRLIYFSYDVKMKEKGDIPEGYSVSREKKERFSLILESASTNQTSMYLCASSFPDRHMNTEAFFGQGTRLTVV.

The count of this clone is one. The chain couples TRBV18 to TRBJ1-1; D is possibly TRBD1 (5 bases). Per germline, CDR1 KGHSH and CDR2 LQKENI. Trimming took off 6 bases at V and 1 base at J, with 15 bases between the two ends. This CDR3 contains 15 residues. CDR3 DNA sequence: TGTGCCAGCTCTCGGACATCGGAACCGAACACTGAAGCTTTCTTT. Protein sequence: CASSRTSEPNTEAFF.

In DNA form, the CDR3 reads TGTGCCAGCAGCGCAATAGCGGGAGGCCACAATGAGCAGTTCTTC. Translation: CASSAIAGGHNEQFF. The J gene is TRBJ2-1, the V gene TRBV9, with 10 positions matching TRBD2. Germline V gene data show CDR1 as SGDLS and CDR2 as YYNGEE. Germline trimming cut 3 bases from V and 5 bases from J; bases unmatched to any gene: 5. CDR3 length: 15 residues. Using reference TRBV9 and TRBJ2-1 for the parts outside the CDR3, the full variable domain is DSGVTQTPKHLITATGQRVTLRCSPRSGDLSVYWYQQSLDQGLQFLIQYYNGEERAKGNILERFSAQQFPDLHSELNLSSLELGDSALYFCASSAIAGGHNEQFFGPGTRLTVL.

V gene TRBV7-9 combines with J gene TRBJ1-1; no definite D call. The germline V and J ends were trimmed by 1 base and 4 bases, with 10 bases remaining between them. CDR3 length equals 14 residues. CDR1 is SEHNR, CDR2 FQNEAQ, per germline (reference sequence). CDR3 sequence reads: CASSLVAELTEAFF. In DNA form, the CDR3 reads TGTGCCAGCAGCTTAGTAGCGGAACTCACTGAAGCTTTCTTT.

This chain uses TRBV28 with TRBJ2-7, with TRBD1 identical over 7 bases. Losses at the gene ends were 4 bases for V and 2 bases for J; bases not matched to a gene: 5. The length of the CDR3 is 14 residues. Germline V gives CDR1 MDHEN, CDR2 SYDVKM. The CDR3 protein is CASSSPGTAYEQYF. CDR3 bases: TGTGCCAGCAGTTCTCCCGGGACAGCCTACGAGCAGTACTTC.

V gene TRBV6-1 combines with J gene TRBJ1-2, with D tentatively TRBD1 (5 bases). CDR1 is MNHNS, CDR2 SASEGT, per germline. Trimming shortened V by 8 bases and J by 6 bases, and 22 bases separated the two germline ends. The CDR3 loop spans 15 amino acids. This chain's CDR3 is CASSRNRAQGDGYTF. CDR3 bases: TGTGCCAGCTCCCGAAATAGGGCGCAGGGCGATGGCTACACCTTC.

The chain recombines TRBV28 with TRBJ2-3, with TRBD2 identical over 7 bases. The germline CDR1 and CDR2 sequences are MDHEN and SYDVKM. This CDR3 region has 13 residues. V gave up 8 bases and J gave up 1 base; unmatched junction bases: 3. In DNA form, the CDR3 reads TGTGCCAGCCGCGCGGGGGGCACAGATACGCAGTATTTT. This sequence encodes CASRAGGTDTQYF.

CDR3 protein: CASSPRAVSQETQYF. Written as DNA, the CDR3 is TGTGCCAGCTCACCTCGGGCTGTGAGCCAAGAGACCCAGTACTTC. The chain has TRBV18 and TRBJ2-5; no clear D. V gave up 3 bases and J gave up 1 base, with 12 bases separating them. The CDR3 spans 15 residues. CDR1 is KGHSH, CDR2 LQKENI, per germline.

The chain recombines TRBV7-2 with TRBJ2-3; D remains ambiguous. In germline, CDR1 is SGHTA, CDR2 FQGNSA. Trimming pared 5 bases from V and 2 bases from J, leaving 5 bases between. The CDR3 length is 12 residues. DNA for the CDR3: TGTGCCAGCAGCGGAGACACAGATACGCAGTATTTT. Protein sequence: CASSGDTDTQYF.

J is TRBJ1-3 and V is TRBV5-1; D gene uncertain. The CDR3 has 16 amino acids. The ends were cut back, 1 base at V and 0 bases at J, with 11 bases in the middle. Germline V lookup: CDR1 SGHRS, CDR2 YFSETQ. This CDR3 reads CASSLREQYSGNTIYF. Written as DNA, the CDR3 is TGCGCCAGCAGCTTGAGAGAACAATACTCTGGAAACACCATATATTTT.

V gene TRBV7-9 combines with J gene TRBJ1-2; D unclear. With 1 base removed from V and 2 bases from J, the gap between germline ends came to 11 bases. CDR3 length equals 15 residues. Germline V gives CDR1 SEHNR, CDR2 FQNEAQ (reference sequence). CDR3 in amino acids: CASSLGAARNYGYTF. CDR3 nucleotide sequence: TGTGCCAGCAGCTTAGGGGCAGCTAGAAACTATGGCTACACCTTC.